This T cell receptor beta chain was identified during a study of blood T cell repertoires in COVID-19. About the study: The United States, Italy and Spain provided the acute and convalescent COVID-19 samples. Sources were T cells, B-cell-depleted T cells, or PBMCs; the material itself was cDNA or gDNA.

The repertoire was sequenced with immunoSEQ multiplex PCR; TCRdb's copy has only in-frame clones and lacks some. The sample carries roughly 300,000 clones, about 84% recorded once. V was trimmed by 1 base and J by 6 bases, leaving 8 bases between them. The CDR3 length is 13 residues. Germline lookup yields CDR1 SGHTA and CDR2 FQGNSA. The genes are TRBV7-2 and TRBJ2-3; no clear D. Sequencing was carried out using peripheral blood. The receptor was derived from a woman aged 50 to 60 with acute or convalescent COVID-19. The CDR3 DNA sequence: TGTGCCAGCAGCTTAGTGCTCGCGGATACGCAGTATTTT. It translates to CASSLVLADTQYF.